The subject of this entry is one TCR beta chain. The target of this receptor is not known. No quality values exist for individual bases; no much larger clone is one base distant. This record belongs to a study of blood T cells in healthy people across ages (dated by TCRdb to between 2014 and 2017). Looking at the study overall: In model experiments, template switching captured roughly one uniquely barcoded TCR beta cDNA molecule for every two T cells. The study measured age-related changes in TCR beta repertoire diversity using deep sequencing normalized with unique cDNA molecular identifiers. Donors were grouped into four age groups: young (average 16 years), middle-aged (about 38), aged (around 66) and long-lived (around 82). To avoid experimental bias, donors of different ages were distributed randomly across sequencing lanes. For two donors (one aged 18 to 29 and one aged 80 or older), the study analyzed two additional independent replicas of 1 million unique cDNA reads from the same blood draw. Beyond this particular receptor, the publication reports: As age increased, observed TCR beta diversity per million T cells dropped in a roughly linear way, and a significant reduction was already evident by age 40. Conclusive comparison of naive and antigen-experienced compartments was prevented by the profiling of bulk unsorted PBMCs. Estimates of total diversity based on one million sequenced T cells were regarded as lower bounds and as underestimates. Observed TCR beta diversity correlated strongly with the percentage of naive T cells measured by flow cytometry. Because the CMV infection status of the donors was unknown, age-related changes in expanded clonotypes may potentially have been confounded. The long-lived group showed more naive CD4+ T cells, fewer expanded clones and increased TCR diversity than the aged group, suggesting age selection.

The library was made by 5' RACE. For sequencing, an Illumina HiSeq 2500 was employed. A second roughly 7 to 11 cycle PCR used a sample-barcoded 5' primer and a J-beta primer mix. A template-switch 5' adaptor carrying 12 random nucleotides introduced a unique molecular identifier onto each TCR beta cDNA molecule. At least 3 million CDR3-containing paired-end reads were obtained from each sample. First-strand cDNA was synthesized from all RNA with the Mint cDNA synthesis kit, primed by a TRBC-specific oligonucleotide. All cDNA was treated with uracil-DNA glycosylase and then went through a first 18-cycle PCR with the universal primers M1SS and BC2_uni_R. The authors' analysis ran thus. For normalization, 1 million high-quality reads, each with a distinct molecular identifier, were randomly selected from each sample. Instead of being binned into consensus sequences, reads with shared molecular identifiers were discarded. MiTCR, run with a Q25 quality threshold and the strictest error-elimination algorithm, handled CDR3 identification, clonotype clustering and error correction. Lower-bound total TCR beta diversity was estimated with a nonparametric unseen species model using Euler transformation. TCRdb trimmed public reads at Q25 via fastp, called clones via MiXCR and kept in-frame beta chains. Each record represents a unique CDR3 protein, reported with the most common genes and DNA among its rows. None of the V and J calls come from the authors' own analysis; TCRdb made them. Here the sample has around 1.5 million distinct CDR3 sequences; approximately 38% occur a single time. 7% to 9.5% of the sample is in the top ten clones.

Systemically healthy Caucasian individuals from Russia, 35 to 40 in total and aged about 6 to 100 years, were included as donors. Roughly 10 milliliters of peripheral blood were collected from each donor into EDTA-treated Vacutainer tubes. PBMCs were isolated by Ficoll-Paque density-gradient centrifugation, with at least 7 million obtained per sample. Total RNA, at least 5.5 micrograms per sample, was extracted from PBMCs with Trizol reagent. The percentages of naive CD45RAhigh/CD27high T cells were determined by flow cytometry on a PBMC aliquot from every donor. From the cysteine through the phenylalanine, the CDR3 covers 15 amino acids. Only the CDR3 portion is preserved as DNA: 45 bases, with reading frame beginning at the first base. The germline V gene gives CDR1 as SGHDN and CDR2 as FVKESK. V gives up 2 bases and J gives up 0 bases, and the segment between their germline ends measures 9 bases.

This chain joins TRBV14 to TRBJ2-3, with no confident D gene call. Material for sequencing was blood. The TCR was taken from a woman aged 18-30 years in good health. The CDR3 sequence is CASSQYGLSTDTQYF. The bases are TGTGCCAGCAGCCAATATGGCCTTAGCACAGATACGCAGTATTTT.